This record covers a single TCR beta chain. Germline V gene data show CDR1 as LNHDA and CDR2 as SQIVND (reference sequence). The J segment lost 1 base and the V segment lost 4 bases, leaving 5 bases of the junction unmatched. This CDR3 spans 15 amino acids. This sample is part of a study of blood T cell repertoires in COVID-19. About the study: Collection of acute and convalescent COVID-19 samples took place in the United States, Italy and Spain. T cells, B-cell-depleted T cells, or PBMCs provided the cDNA or gDNA that served as material.

Seattle patients were enrolled while actively infected and followed longitudinally. Original analysis: Counts of nucleated cells, estimated from reference gene primer amplification, were obtained. The assay was immunoSEQ multiplex PCR, and TCRdb's table has in-frame clones only and misses some. V, J and clone size are taken as reported in that table, and D and trimming were inferred from the DNA itself. The data contain about 130,000 clones, about 85% of them singletons. The chain combines TRBV19 with TRBJ1-1; 8 bases map to TRBD1. This TCR was sampled from a woman aged 80 or over with COVID-19, enrolled during active disease. The sample was peripheral blood. CDR3 coding DNA: TGTGCCAGTAGTACCAGGACAGGGAGGAACACTGAAGCTTTCTTT. Translation: CASSTRTGRNTEAFF.